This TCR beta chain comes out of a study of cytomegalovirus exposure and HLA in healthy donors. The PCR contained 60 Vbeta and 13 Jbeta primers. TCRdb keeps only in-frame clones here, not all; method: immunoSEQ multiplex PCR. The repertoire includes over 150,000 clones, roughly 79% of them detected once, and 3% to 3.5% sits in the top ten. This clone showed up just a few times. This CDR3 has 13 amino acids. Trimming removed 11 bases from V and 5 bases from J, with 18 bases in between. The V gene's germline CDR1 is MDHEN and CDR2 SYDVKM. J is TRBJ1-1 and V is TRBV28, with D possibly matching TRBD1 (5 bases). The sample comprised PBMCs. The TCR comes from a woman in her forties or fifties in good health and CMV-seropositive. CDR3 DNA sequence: TGTGCCCACCGGAGGGGAGTGGGGACTGAAGCTTTCTTT. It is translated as CAHRRGVGTEAFF.